The 23 T cell receptor beta chains listed next were all sequenced from one sample in a study of identical twins. TCRdb processed the 5' RACE reads anew with MiXCR; each CDR3 protein has one entry. The sample records more than 400,000 distinct CDR3 sequences, roughly 15% being singletons. The same sample was also used in a study of yellow fever vaccine responses in identical twins.

Specimen: CD4+ T cells sorted from blood. These TCRs come from a woman in her late teens or twenties in good health.

V and J are TRBV6-5 and TRBJ2-3; 8 bases align to TRBD2. The trim removed 4 bases at V and 0 bases at J, leaving 6 bases unmatched. The germline gives CDR1 MNHEY, CDR2 SVGAGI. The CDR3 spans 16 residues. The CDR3 sequence: CASSSLSGTSTDTQYF. Here the CDR3 DNA reads TGTGCCAGCAGTTCCCTTAGCGGGACTAGCACAGATACGCAGTATTTT.

The rearrangement uses TRBV15 and TRBJ1-1; no definite D call. In germline, CDR1 is LNHNV, CDR2 YYDKDF (reference sequence). Trimming pared 1 base from V and 0 bases from J, leaving 15 bases between. The CDR3 length is 17 residues. CDR3 DNA sequence: TGTGCCACCAGCAGAGTCGGGGAAGCGGGCATGAACACTGAAGCTTTCTTT. It is translated as CATSRVGEAGMNTEAFF. The complete variable domain, with remaining parts taken from reference TRBV15 and TRBJ1-1, reads DAMVIQNPRYQVTQFGKPVTLSCSQTLNHNVMYWYQQKSSQAPKLLFHYYDKDFNNEADTPDNFQSRRPNTSFCFLDIRSPGLGDTAMYLCATSRVGEAGMNTEAFFGQGTRLTVV.

The chain joins TRBV18 to TRBJ2-7; D gene ambiguous. The CDR3 has 14 residues. CDR1 and CDR2 from the germline V gene are KGHSH and LQKENI. V was clipped by 3 bases and J by 4 bases, with 13 bases between them. Written as DNA, the CDR3 is TGTGCCAGCTCACCGGCCCCATCATATTACGAGCAGTACTTC. This codes for CASSPAPSYYEQYF.

The chain carries TRBV7-8 and TRBJ2-4, with D possibly matching TRBD1 (6 bases). V lost 5 bases and J 9 bases, leaving 20 bases between the germline ends. CDR1 is SGHVS, CDR2 FQNEAQ, per germline. The CDR3 covers 15 residues. In DNA, the CDR3 is TGTGCCAGCAGCGGGTACAGGGACCCTGGGGGCATTCAGTACTTC. Translated: CASSGYRDPGGIQYF.

This clonotype was counted between two and nine times. The chain uses TRBV6-1 and TRBJ1-6; TRBD1 matches at 9 bases. Germline loops: CDR1 MNHNS, CDR2 SASEGT. The CDR3 is 16 amino acids. V was pared by 8 bases and J by 4 bases, with 9 bases of the junction left unmatched. The CDR3 loop reads CASYAGTGQYNSPLHF. As DNA, the CDR3 is TGTGCCAGCTACGCGGGGACAGGGCAGTATAATTCACCCCTCCACTTT.

The chain combines TRBV7-9 with TRBJ2-1; the D gene is possibly TRBD2 (5 bases). V lost 1 base and J 7 bases, leaving 11 bases between the germline ends. The CDR3 length is 14 residues. CDR1 SEHNR and CDR2 FQNEAQ come from the germline V gene (reference sequence). The CDR3 coding sequence is TGTGCCAGCAGCTTAGAAGTGGGGAGTAATGAGCAGTTCTTC. Translation gives CASSLEVGSNEQFF. Full variable domain (outside the CDR3, taken from reference TRBV7-9 and TRBJ2-1): DTGVSQNPRHKITKRGQNVTFRCDPISEHNRLYWYRQTLGQGPEFLTYFQNEAQLEKSRLLSDRFSAERPKGSFSTLEIQRTEQGDSAMYLCASSLEVGSNEQFFGPGTRLTVL.

This clonotype showed up just a few times. The chain is built from TRBV4-1 and TRBJ2-1; tentatively, D is TRBD1 (5 bases). Looked up from germline, CDR1 is MGHRA and CDR2 is YSYEKL. Trimming left V 9 bases short and J 2 bases short, with 20 bases between. This CDR3 is built from 16 residues. The CDR3 sequence: CASSQSPRGAYNEQFF. The CDR3 region has the DNA TGCGCCAGTTCCCAAAGCCCTAGGGGCGCCTACAATGAGCAGTTCTTC.

The rearrangement joins TRBV6-5 to TRBJ1-5, with a weak D call TRBD1 (5 bases). Between the trimmed V and J ends, which lost 3 bases and 7 bases, there was a span of 13 bases. CDR1 and CDR2 (germline): MNHEY, SVGAGI. This CDR3 is 14 amino acids long. In DNA, the CDR3 is TGTGCCAGCAGTTATGAGCAGGGAGCACAGCCCCAGCATTTT. This codes for CASSYEQGAQPQHF.

V and J are TRBV19 and TRBJ2-2, with D possibly being TRBD1 (5 bases). V lost 1 base and J lost 4, with 10 bases in between. CDR1 LNHDA and CDR2 SQIVND come from the germline V gene (reference sequence). The length of the CDR3 is 15 residues. DNA of the CDR3: TGTGCCAGTAGTATAGGCAGGGCGCGCACCGGGGAGCTGTTTTTT. The encoded protein is CASSIGRARTGELFF.

This clonotype was observed many times. The chain has TRBV15 and TRBJ1-5; D remains unclear. CDR3 size: 14 residues. Trimming took off 1 base at V and 1 base at J, with 5 bases between the two ends. CDR1 LNHNV and CDR2 YYDKDF come from the germline V gene (reference sequence). The CDR3 DNA reads as TGTGCCACCAGCAGAGTGGGGAGCAATCAGCCCCAGCATTTT. This sequence encodes CATSRVGSNQPQHF.

The sample holds a few counts of this clonotype. The chain recombines TRBV20-1 with TRBJ1-2; D is undetermined. The germline CDR1 and CDR2 sequences are DFQATT and SNEGSKA (reference sequence). V was shortened by 0 bases and J by 4 bases, with 9 bases between the two germline ends. CDR3 length: 13 amino acids. CDR3 nucleotides: TGCAGTGCTAGAGACGCGGGAGGCTATGGCTACACCTTC. Amino acids: CSARDAGGYGYTF.

The chain uses TRBV3-1 and TRBJ1-3; D possibly corresponds to TRBD1 (6 bases). Trimming took 7 bases from V and 0 from J, leaving 13 bases between them. The CDR3 consists of 15 residues. The germline gives CDR1 LGHDT, CDR2 YNNKEL (reference sequence). The CDR3 coding sequence is TGTGCCAGCACGGGGGCCGCCAACTCTGGAAACACCATATATTTT. The encoded protein is CASTGAANSGNTIYF.

The CDR3 nucleotides are TGTGCCAGCAGTTCAGGGGGGAGAGCCAAAAACATTCAGTACTTC. Its protein product is CASSSGGRAKNIQYF. The genes are TRBV28 and TRBJ2-4; possibly TRBD1 for D (7 bases). There are 15 residues in the CDR3. Germline V gene sequence: CDR1 MDHEN, CDR2 SYDVKM. V was clipped by 4 bases and J by 0 bases, with 10 bases between them.

The V gene is TRBV5-5, the J gene TRBJ1-2, with unresolved D. This CDR3 spans 15 amino acids. Trimming removed 4 bases at V and 4 bases at J, with 17 bases between. Germline V gene lookup returns CDR1 SGHKS and CDR2 YYEKEE (reference sequence). CDR3 bases: TGTGCCAGCAGCCCGCCGCATTCGGCGGCCTATGGCTACACCTTC. Amino acids: CASSPPHSAAYGYTF. Combining the CDR3 with reference TRBV5-5 and TRBJ1-2 gives the whole variable domain DAGVTQSPTHLIKTRGQQVTLRCSPISGHKSVSWYQQVLGQGPQFIFQYYEKEERGRGNFPDRFSARQFPNYSSELNVNALLLGDSALYLCASSPPHSAAYGYTFGSGTRLTVV.

The chain recombines TRBV21-1 with TRBJ2-7. TRBV21-1 is reported as a pseudogene. CDR3 length: 15 residues. DNA of the CDR3: TGTGCCAGCAGCAAAAAGGAGTTGTTCTCCTACGAGCAGTACGTC. This encodes CASSKKELFSYEQYV.

There are a few counts of this clonotype. V is TRBV2 and J is TRBJ1-4; no clear D gene. The V gene lost 4 bases and the J gene lost 0 bases, with 12 bases spanning the gap. The CDR3 runs to 16 residues. The germline CDR1 and CDR2 sequences are SNHLY and FYNNEI. The CDR3 region is CASSVEAGPTNEKLFF. In DNA form, the CDR3 reads TGTGCCAGCAGTGTAGAGGCAGGACCAACTAATGAAAAACTGTTTTTT. The variable domain in full, with the rest retrieved from reference TRBV2 and TRBJ1-4, is EPEVTQTPSHQVTQMGQEVILRCVPISNHLYFYWYRQILGQKVEFLVSFYNNEISEKSEIFDDQFSVERPDGSNFTLKIRSTKLEDSAMYFCASSVEAGPTNEKLFFGSGTQLSVL.

This clonotype was observed a handful of times. The chain recombines TRBV12-3 or TRBV12-4 with TRBJ2-5, with 9 bases identical to TRBD2. After removal of 3 bases from V and 1 base from J, the junction contained 3 bases not matched to a gene. The length of the CDR3 is 15 residues. CDR3 protein: CASSFRAGGQETQYF. The CDR3 bases are TGTGCCAGCAGTTTCCGAGCGGGGGGCCAAGAGACCCAGTACTTC.

This clonotype was picked up a small number of times. The rearrangement joins TRBV29-1 to TRBJ2-5; 7 bases agree with TRBD2. Germline V lookup: CDR1 SQVTM, CDR2 ANQGSEA. The CDR3 has 14 residues. Trimming took 3 bases from V and 4 from J; bases not matched to a gene: 8. CDR3 sequence (DNA): TGCAGCGTTGACTTGGCGGGAGTGGGAGAGACCCAGTACTTC. Translating it yields CSVDLAGVGETQYF.

This clonotype was seen a few times. This sequence joins TRBV3-1 and TRBJ2-2; no firm D call. CDR1 is LGHDT and CDR2 is YNNKEL in the germline V gene (reference sequence). This CDR3 region has 15 residues. The V end was cut by 0 bases, the J end by 4 bases, with 9 bases between. The CDR3 region has the DNA TGTGCCAGCAGCCAAGAGAGGCAACCCACCGGGGAGCTGTTTTTT. Encoded protein: CASSQERQPTGELFF.

This chain uses TRBV6-1 with TRBJ2-3, with TRBD1 matching over 9 bases. This CDR3 comprises 15 residues. Trimming at V came to 6 bases and at J to 2 bases, leaving 6 bases not matched to a gene. The germline gives CDR1 MNHNS, CDR2 SASEGT. CDR3 in amino acids: CASRLQGAHTDTQYF. CDR3 coding DNA: TGTGCCAGCAGACTACAGGGGGCTCACACAGATACGCAGTATTTT.

The table lists this clonotype with a few counts. CDR3 sequence reads: CASRAGFGANVLTF. The CDR3 DNA reads as TGTGCCAGCAGGGCAGGGTTTGGGGCCAACGTCCTGACTTTC. This chain links TRBV6-1 with TRBJ2-6; TRBD1 is a possible D gene (5 bases). Trimming took 6 bases from V and 3 from J, leaving 9 bases between them. The CDR3 spans 14 residues. The germline CDR1 and CDR2 sequences are MNHNS and SASEGT.

The chain recombines TRBV3-1 with TRBJ1-5, with D unclear. Trimming stripped 6 bases from V and 1 base from J, with 10 bases between. Germline assignment: CDR1 LGHDT and CDR2 YNNKEL (reference sequence). The CDR3 is 14 amino acids. CDR3 coding DNA: TGTGCCAGCAGTCGAAAGGGCAGCAATCAGCCCCAGCATTTT. Protein sequence: CASSRKGSNQPQHF.

This clonotype was recorded many times. The chain employs TRBV4-1 and TRBJ2-6; D may be TRBD1 or TRBD2 (6 bases each). With 6 bases removed from V and 0 bases from J, the gap between germline ends came to 15 bases. This CDR3 is built from 17 residues. The germline V gene encodes CDR1 MGHRA and CDR2 YSYEKL. The CDR3 protein is CASRQPRGDSGANVLTF. The DNA of the CDR3 is TGCGCCAGCAGGCAGCCAAGGGGGGACTCTGGGGCCAACGTCCTGACTTTC.